These 18 T cell receptor beta chains originate from one sample sequenced in a study of blood T cell repertoires in COVID-19. Produced via immunoSEQ multiplex PCR; TCRdb's table is partial and in-frame only. The sample includes some 270,000 clones, roughly 89% of them seen just once. The sequenced material came from peripheral blood. Receptors originate from a man younger than 40 with acute or convalescent COVID-19.

This clone showed up just a few times. The V call is TRBV11-2, the J call TRBJ1-1; D remains ambiguous. Trimming left V 1 base short and J 0 bases short, with 9 bases between. Germline loops: CDR1 SGHAT, CDR2 FQNNGV. The CDR3 contains 15 residues. The CDR3 loop is CASSLGGRVNTEAFF. For the CDR3, the DNA is TGTGCCAGCAGCTTAGGAGGGCGGGTGAACACTGAAGCTTTCTTT.

The chain employs TRBV7-9 and TRBJ1-3; tentatively, D is TRBD1 (5 bases). The CDR3 is 12 residues long. CDR1 and CDR2 from the germline V gene are SEHNR and FQNEAQ (reference sequence). The germline V and J ends were trimmed by 9 bases and 3 bases, with 9 bases remaining between them. The CDR3 is CARAGDGNTIYF. The CDR3 region has the DNA TGTGCCAGGGCGGGGGATGGAAACACCATATATTTT.

Only one count was recorded for this clone. The chain employs TRBV28 and TRBJ1-2; possible D gene TRBD1, 5 bases. The CDR3 sequence is 14 residues long. Trimming left V 6 bases short and J 1 base short, with 12 bases between. Germline V gene lookup returns CDR1 MDHEN and CDR2 SYDVKM. The CDR3 coding sequence is TGTGCCAGCAGCCCAGACAGACTTAACTATGGCTACACCTTC. Encoded protein: CASSPDRLNYGYTF.

The chain links TRBV7-3 to TRBJ1-1, with D uncertain. Germline V gene sequence: CDR1 SGHTA, CDR2 FQGTGA. V was cut by 4 bases and J by 1 base, with 19 bases left in between. CDR3 length equals 17 residues. CDR3 protein: CASSSQSLGVGNTEAFF. For the CDR3, the DNA is TGTGCCAGCAGCTCCCAAAGTTTGGGAGTGGGGAACACTGAAGCTTTCTTT.

The rearrangement joins TRBV27 to TRBJ1-6, with 12 bases identical to TRBD1. Germline V gives CDR1 MNHEY, CDR2 SMNVEV (reference sequence). Trimming removed 3 bases from V and 10 bases from J; junction bases left unmatched: 16. The CDR3 runs 19 residues. As DNA, the CDR3 is TGTGCCAGCAGTTTTTTAAACTGGGACAGGGGGCTTAGGGGGTCACCCCTCCACTTT. It yields the protein CASSFLNWDRGLRGSPLHF.

The chain has TRBV27 and TRBJ2-7; maybe TRBD1 (5 bases). The CDR3 has 14 residues. Per the germline V gene, CDR1 is MNHEY and CDR2 is SMNVEV (reference sequence). V lost 8 bases and J 1 base, leaving 15 bases between the germline ends. CDR3: CASQLSGSSYEQYF. The CDR3 nucleotides are TGTGCCAGCCAACTTTCAGGGTCTTCCTACGAGCAGTACTTC.

The chain has TRBV13 and TRBJ2-7; TRBD1 aligns across 7 bases. The germline V gene has CDR1 PRHDT and CDR2 FYEKMQ (reference sequence). The CDR3 totals 14 residues. The junction had 1 base not matched to a gene; V was cut back by 1 base and J by 1 base. The DNA of the CDR3 is TGTGCCAGCAGCTTAGAGGACAGGTCCTACGAGCAGTACTTC. This translates into CASSLEDRSYEQYF.

The chain couples TRBV7-9 to TRBJ1-1; no clear D. CDR1 SEHNR and CDR2 FQNEAQ come from the germline V gene (reference sequence). The germline V and J ends were trimmed by 5 bases and 4 bases, with 17 bases remaining between them. This CDR3 is 15 amino acids long. This CDR3 is CASSGVDHEGTEAFF. DNA of the CDR3: TGTGCCAGCAGCGGAGTGGATCACGAGGGCACTGAAGCTTTCTTT.

The chain carries TRBV27 and TRBJ1-1; no clear D gene. Trimming took off 7 bases at V and 0 bases at J, with 15 bases between the two ends. The CDR3 totals 15 residues. In germline, CDR1 is MNHEY, CDR2 SMNVEV (reference sequence). The CDR3 is CASTSLAFVNTEAFF. The CDR3 DNA follows: TGTGCCAGCACTTCTTTAGCTTTTGTGAACACTGAAGCTTTCTTT.

In this sample, this clone turned up once. The chain links TRBV7-9 to TRBJ1-1, with unresolved D. The CDR3 contains 15 residues. CDR1 and CDR2 (germline): SEHNR, FQNEAQ (reference sequence). The ends were cut back, 8 bases at V and 3 bases at J, with 19 bases in the middle. In nucleotides, the CDR3 is TGTGCCAGCCGAACTCAGGTTGGTTCTGACACTGAAGCTTTCTTT. Its protein product is CASRTQVGSDTEAFF.

This clone was counted a single time. The chain carries TRBV2 and TRBJ1-2; D gene unclear. V was trimmed by 9 bases and J by 2 bases, leaving 19 bases between them. The CDR3 is 15 amino acids. The germline gives CDR1 SNHLY, CDR2 FYNNEI. CDR3 residues: CARREEVEVNYGYTF. As DNA, the CDR3 is TGTGCCAGACGAGAGGAGGTAGAGGTCAACTATGGCTACACCTTC.

The gene calls are TRBV11-2 and TRBJ2-7; possible D gene TRBD1, 5 bases. V lost 2 bases and J lost 1, with 12 bases in between. Germline CDR1 is SGHAT and CDR2 is FQNNGV. The CDR3 consists of 15 residues. The CDR3 here is CASSLFWGASYEQYF. The CDR3 DNA reads TGTGCCAGCAGCTTATTTTGGGGCGCATCCTACGAGCAGTACTTC.

The rearrangement joins TRBV5-1 to TRBJ2-7, with D uncertain. The CDR3 sequence is 14 residues long. CDR1 is SGHRS and CDR2 is YFSETQ in the germline V gene. Trimming took 1 base from V and 2 from J, leaving 10 bases between them. CDR3 bases: TGCGCCAGCAGCTTGCTCACAGAACCCTACGAGCAGTACTTC. Protein product: CASSLLTEPYEQYF.

The J gene is TRBJ2-3, the V gene TRBV5-1, with no clear D. V dropped 0 bases and J dropped 2 bases, with 7 bases sitting between them. From germline, CDR1 is SGHRS and CDR2 YFSETQ. The CDR3 sequence is 14 residues long. This CDR3 is CASSLGQATDTQYF. In DNA form, the CDR3 reads TGCGCCAGCAGCTTGGGGCAGGCCACAGATACGCAGTATTTT.

V is TRBV4-2 and J is TRBJ1-6; D call uncertain. Deletions cut 1 base from V and 8 bases from J, with 12 bases between. The CDR3 totals 15 residues. Germline loops: CDR1 LGHNA, CDR2 YNFKEQ. The CDR3 DNA follows: TGTGCCAGCAGCCAAGGGGAGGGTTTGGATTCACCCCTCCACTTT. Amino acids: CASSQGEGLDSPLHF.

This clone appeared a single time. J is TRBJ2-7 and V is TRBV4-1; the D is unclear. Between the trimmed V and J ends, which lost 1 base and 2 bases, there was a span of 15 bases. The CDR3 totals 16 residues. The germline gives CDR1 MGHRA, CDR2 YSYEKL. CDR3 in amino acids: CASSQVRNRNPYEQYF. The CDR3 DNA sequence: TGCGCCAGCAGCCAAGTTCGGAACAGAAACCCCTACGAGCAGTACTTC.

V usage is TRBV3-1 (or the pseudogene TRBV3-2) and J usage is TRBJ1-1, with TRBD1 matching 10 bases. V was clipped by 3 bases and J by 7 bases; unmatched bases: 5. The CDR3 totals 14 residues. Germline values: CDR1 LGHDT, CDR2 YNNKEL (reference sequence). This CDR3 reads CASSQGQGRGEAFF. The CDR3 DNA follows: TGTGCCAGCAGCCAGGGACAGGGGAGGGGTGAAGCTTTCTTT.

The chain links TRBV28 to TRBJ1-2; the match to TRBD1 covers 7 bases. Looked up from germline, CDR1 is MDHEN and CDR2 is SYDVKM. The trim removed 6 bases at V and 7 bases at J, leaving 8 bases unmatched. The CDR3 has 13 amino acids. CDR3 loop: CASRQTGAGGYTF. The CDR3 nucleotides read TGTGCCAGCAGACAAACAGGGGCAGGTGGCTACACCTTC.